A selection of T cell receptor beta chains follows, all from one sample in a study of T cells in Graves' hyperthyroidism and ophthalmopathy. TCRdb analysed the multiplex PCR reads with MiXCR anew, one entry per CDR3 protein. The top ten clones hold around a third of a sample with 350,000 to 400,000 distinct CDR3 sequences, under 15% of them seen once. The sequenced sample was blood. All receptors come from a woman in her twenties or thirties with Graves' hyperthyroidism. The CDR3 runs from the conserved cysteine through the conserved F or W. The D gene is left open where the match is weak. Clone sizes are given selectively: once, few, many, or a class where the clone is expanded.

J	size	V	D	CDR3	DNA
TRBJ1-5	many	TRBV27	NA	CASSTSWRQPQHF	TGTGCCAGCAGTACCTCTTGGAGACAGCCCCAGCATTTT
TRBJ2-5	few	TRBV29-1	NA	CSTVFRGTQYF	TGCAGCACCGTTTTCAGGGGGACCCAGTACTTC
TRBJ2-1	many	TRBV12-3/TRBV12-4	TRBD2	CASSGGLAGVNNEQFF	TGTGCCAGCAGTGGTGGACTAGCGGGAGTTAACAATGAGCAGTTCTTC
TRBJ2-2	few	TRBV29-1	TRBD1	CSVPGQGNTGELFF	TGCAGCGTCCCGGGACAGGGTAACACCGGGGAGCTGTTTTTT
TRBJ2-5	many	TRBV28	TRBD2	CASSLLSGNQETQYF	TGTGCCAGCAGTTTACTGAGCGGGAACCAAGAGACCCAGTACTTC
TRBJ2-7	many	TRBV30	NA	CAWSHASSYEQYF	TGTGCCTGGAGTCACGCGAGCTCCTACGAGCAGTACTTC
TRBJ1-3	NA	TRBV5-8	NA	CASSLAGGNSGNTIYF	TGTGCCAGCAGCTTGGCCGGGGGGAACTCTGGAAACACCATATATTTT
TRBJ1-3	few	TRBV5-1	NA	CASSAQDSGNTIYF	TGCGCCAGCAGCGCACAAGACTCTGGAAACACCATATATTTT
TRBJ2-7	NA	TRBV5-1	TRBD2	CASSLYGGGYEQYF	TGCGCCAGCAGCTTGTACGGCGGGGGATACGAGCAGTACTTC
TRBJ2-3	NA	TRBV27	NA	CASSLQFTDTQYF	TGTGCCAGCAGTTTACAGTTCACAGATACGCAGTATTTT
TRBJ2-7	many	TRBV6-5	TRBD2	CASSYLASGSYEQYF	TGTGCCAGCAGTTACTTGGCTAGCGGATCCTACGAGCAGTACTTC
TRBJ2-7	many	TRBV13	TRBD2	CASSFLQTSGRISGYEQYF	TGTGCCAGCAGCTTCCTCCAGACTAGCGGTCGGATTTCGGGCTACGAGCAGTACTTC
TRBJ2-3	NA	TRBV2	TRBD2	CASKSGTSGPTDTQYF	TGTGCCAGCAAGAGTGGGACTAGCGGTCCCACAGATACGCAGTATTTT
TRBJ2-3	many	TRBV12-3/TRBV12-4	NA	CASSPLMWGATDTQYF	TGTGCCAGCAGTCCGCTGATGTGGGGCGCCACAGATACGCAGTATTTT
TRBJ1-1	NA	TRBV7-9	TRBD1	CASSTTGGNTEAFF	TGTGCCAGCAGTACAACAGGGGGGAACACTGAAGCTTTCTTT
TRBJ1-1	NA	TRBV6-1	TRBD1	CASRRTGLATEAFF	TGTGCCAGCAGGAGGACAGGGCTGGCCACTGAAGCTTTCTTT
TRBJ2-3	NA	TRBV7-9	NA	CASSLYTGETTDTQYF	TGTGCCAGCAGCCTTTATACGGGAGAGACCACAGATACGCAGTATTTT
TRBJ1-2	few	TRBV12-3/TRBV12-4	NA	CASSFAGSRRNYGYTF	TGTGCCAGCAGTTTCGCAGGGTCTCGTAGGAACTATGGCTACACCTTC
TRBJ2-3	NA	TRBV7-2	NA	CASSLVRGLPSTDTQYF	TGTGCCAGCAGCTTAGTAAGAGGACTGCCAAGCACAGATACGCAGTATTTT
TRBJ1-3	many	TRBV28	NA	CASSSTVTGNTIYF	TGTGCCAGCAGTTCGACGGTTACTGGAAACACCATATATTTT
TRBJ2-7	many	TRBV6-5	TRBD1	CASSYLGTGSYEQYF	TGTGCCAGCAGTTACCTAGGGACAGGATCGTACGAGCAGTACTTC
TRBJ2-7	many	TRBV7-2	TRBD2	CASSLGGNSYEQYF	TGTGCCAGCAGCTTGGGGGGGAACTCATACGAGCAGTACTTC
TRBJ2-3	few	TRBV4-1	NA	CASSGEFVGTDTQYF	TGCGCCAGCAGCGGGGAGTTCGTTGGCACAGATACGCAGTATTTT
TRBJ2-3	many	TRBV6-1	NA	CASTKSGSDTQYF	TGTGCCAGCACAAAGAGCGGGTCAGATACGCAGTATTTT
TRBJ2-7	few	TRBV9	NA	CASSVAASQSSYEQYF	TGTGCTAGCAGCGTAGCGGCCTCTCAAAGCTCCTACGAGCAGTACTTC
TRBJ2-3	many	TRBV27	TRBD2	CDIVAGVAADTQYF	TGTGACATAGTAGCGGGGGTCGCCGCAGATACGCAGTATTTT
TRBJ2-7	NA	TRBV19	TRBD2	CASSIPFPGLAFYEQYF	TGTGCCAGTAGTATCCCGTTCCCGGGACTAGCGTTCTACGAGCAGTACTTC
TRBJ2-1	few	TRBV11-2	TRBD2	CASSLDPTGLAGGEQFF	TGTGCCAGCAGCTTAGACCCAACCGGACTAGCGGGAGGAGAGCAGTTCTTC
TRBJ2-4	many	TRBV3-1	NA	CASSQDSTKNIQYF	TGTGCCAGCAGCCAAGACTCGACCAAAAACATTCAGTACTTC
TRBJ2-1	NA	TRBV29-1	TRBD2	CSVLGGRNYNEQFF	TGCAGCGTATTGGGGGGGAGAAACTACAATGAGCAGTTCTTC
TRBJ1-5	many	TRBV10-3	NA	CAISETNPRDGQPQHF	TGTGCCATCAGTGAGACGAATCCCAGGGATGGGCAGCCCCAGCATTTT
TRBJ2-7	many	TRBV20-1	NA	CGPTLAGSYEQYF	TGCGGCCCGACTTTGGCGGGATCCTACGAGCAGTACTTC
TRBJ1-4	few	TRBV2	TRBD1	CATEGAGKEKLFF	TGTGCCACCGAGGGGGCGGGAAAAGAAAAACTGTTTTTT
TRBJ1-5	NA	TRBV6-2/TRBV6-3	NA	CASSYVRSGQPQHF	TGTGCCAGCAGTTACGTTAGGTCGGGGCAGCCCCAGCATTTT
TRBJ2-3	many	TRBV3-1	TRBD2	CASSGLAGGRGTDTQYF	TGTGCCAGCAGTGGACTAGCGGGAGGCCGGGGCACAGATACGCAGTATTTT
TRBJ2-2	NA	TRBV5-1	NA	CASGLEAVVGTGELFF	TGCGCCAGCGGCTTGGAAGCGGTCGTTGGCACCGGGGAGCTGTTTTTT
TRBJ2-3	many	TRBV28	TRBD2	CASSLRTSWGTDTQYF	TGTGCCAGCAGTTTAAGGACTAGTTGGGGCACAGATACGCAGTATTTT
TRBJ2-1	few	TRBV19	TRBD2	CASSILGRGDEQFF	TGTGCCAGTAGTATACTCGGGAGGGGCGATGAGCAGTTCTTC
TRBJ2-2	NA	TRBV29-1	TRBD1	CSVDRTGASGELFF	TGCAGCGTCGACCGAACAGGGGCTAGTGGGGAGCTGTTTTTT
TRBJ2-2	few	TRBV5-1	NA	CASSMTGELFF	TGCGCCAGCAGCATGACCGGGGAGCTGTTTTTT
TRBJ2-7	many	TRBV3-1	NA	CASSPIWDGGREQYF	TGTGCCAGCAGCCCCATCTGGGATGGAGGTCGCGAGCAGTACTTC
TRBJ2-2	NA	TRBV20-1	NA	CSARLAKYTGELFF	TGCAGTGCTAGACTAGCCAAATACACCGGGGAGCTGTTTTTT
TRBJ2-1	few	TRBV7-9	TRBD2	CASSVTSGIANEQFF	TGTGCCAGCAGCGTAACTAGCGGGATAGCCAATGAGCAGTTCTTC
TRBJ2-1	NA	TRBV5-1	NA	CASSLGYQGGSYNEQFF	TGCGCCAGCAGCTTGGGATATCAGGGTGGGTCCTACAATGAGCAGTTCTTC